The T cell receptor beta chain described here comes from a study of blood T cell repertoires in COVID-19. About the study: Sites in the United States, Italy and Spain provided acute and convalescent COVID-19 samples. PBMCs, B-cell-depleted T cells, or T cells provided the cDNA or gDNA that made up the material.

This CDR3 region has 13 residues. V lost 4 bases, J lost 8 bases, and 13 bases lay in between. From germline, CDR1 is SGHNT and CDR2 YYREEE (reference sequence). Using immunoSEQ multiplex PCR, the repertoire was profiled, and TCRdb retains in-frame clones only, with some absent. The sample carries 200,000 to 250,000 clones, more than 75% recorded once. The chain links TRBV5-4 to TRBJ2-1; D ambiguous. Sequencing used peripheral blood. This receptor was identified in a woman aged 25 to 45 who had recovered from COVID-19. CDR3 residues: CASSRSSSDEQFF. CDR3 DNA: TGTGCCAGCAGCCGTAGTTCATCGGATGAGCAGTTCTTC. The complete variable domain, with remaining parts taken from reference TRBV5-4 and TRBJ2-1, reads ETGVTQSPTHLIKTRGQQVTLRCSSQSGHNTVSWYQQALGQGPQFIFQYYREEENGRGNFPPRFSGLQFPNYSSELNVNALELDDSALYLCASSRSSSDEQFFGPGTRLTVL.